Following are 28 T cell receptor beta chains from one sample sequenced in a study of read filtering for tumor transcriptome and immune sequencing. Molecular barcoded adaptors covering alpha/delta and beta/gamma chains were used on roughly 400 ng RNA. TCRdb re-called the reads with MiXCR, one entry per CDR3 protein. Of about 54,000 distinct CDR3 sequences in the sample, roughly an eighth were seen once. The sequenced material came from a population of CD138-negative cells sorted from bone marrow. The receptors come from a donor at least 40 years old with multiple myeloma.

This clonotype was seen many times. V and J are TRBV11-2 and TRBJ2-3; TRBD2 aligns across 11 bases. Germline-derived CDR1 and CDR2 are SGHAT and FQNNGV. The CDR3 is made up of 13 amino acids. V was pared by 9 bases and J by 4 bases, with 3 bases of the junction left unmatched. CDR3 bases: TGTGCCAGTCGTAGCGGGGGGGCAGATACGCAGTATTTT. It translates to CASRSGGADTQYF.

This clonotype has at least ten counts. This chain connects TRBV18 to TRBJ1-1; D perhaps matches TRBD1 (5 bases). Looked up from germline, CDR1 is KGHSH and CDR2 is LQKENI. The CDR3 consists of 16 residues. V shed 6 bases and J shed 7 bases, with 24 bases lying between them. CDR3 protein: CASSLQWGRQDGEAFF. The CDR3 nucleotides read TGTGCCAGCTCCCTCCAATGGGGACGGCAAGACGGTGAAGCTTTCTTT.

The rearrangement uses TRBV7-9 and TRBJ1-3, with a tentative D call TRBD1 (5 bases). The CDR3 has 14 residues. In germline, CDR1 is SEHNR, CDR2 FQNEAQ (reference sequence). Trimming stripped 5 bases from V and 2 bases from J, with 10 bases between. The CDR3 region has the DNA TGTGCCAGCAGCCCAGGGATTACTGGAAACACCATATATTTT. Amino acids: CASSPGITGNTIYF.

Concerning this clonotype itself: Given the absence of the conserved phenylalanine or tryptophan at the CDR3 end, a read error is likely. This chain connects TRBV11-1 to TRBJ2-5, with 9 bases fitting TRBD1. This CDR3 has 13 amino acids. CDR1 is SGHAT, CDR2 FQDESV, per germline (reference sequence). The V segment lost 5 bases and the J segment 2 bases; nucleotides outside the gene matches: 0. The CDR3 protein is CASSGTGQETQYL. In DNA form, the CDR3 reads TGTGCCAGCAGCGGGACAGGGCAAGAGACCCAGTACCTC.

This clonotype appeared a few times. A read error may be the cause here, since a much bigger clone is one base away. The V call is TRBV9, the J call TRBJ1-4; D unresolved. The CDR3 contains 15 residues. The germline V gene has CDR1 SGDLS and CDR2 YYNGEE. The CDR3, as DNA: TGTGCCAGCAGCGTTTTGGGGATCACTAATGAAAAACTGGTTTTT. Translation: CASSVLGITNEKLVF.

At least ten counts were recorded for this clonotype. The V and J genes are TRBV3-1 and TRBJ2-2; the D gene is possibly TRBD1 (6 bases). The germline V gene has CDR1 LGHDT and CDR2 YNNKEL (reference sequence). There are 17 residues in the CDR3. V shed 0 bases and J shed 5 bases, with 16 bases lying between them. In nucleotides, the CDR3 is TGTGCCAGCAGCCAAGATCTGTTCAGGGGCGGGACCGGGGAGCTGTTTTTT. Protein: CASSQDLFRGGTGELFF.

This clonotype was recorded at least ten times. The genes are TRBV20-1 and TRBJ2-7; tentatively, D is TRBD2 (5 bases). V lost 0 bases and J 6 bases, leaving 6 bases between the germline ends. Germline CDR1 and CDR2: DFQATT and SNEGSKA (reference sequence). The CDR3 has 11 amino acids. CDR3 in amino acids: CSARDRGEQYF. CDR3 DNA: TGCAGTGCTAGAGATCGGGGCGAGCAGTACTTC.

This clonotype was recorded many times. The chain is built from TRBV23-1 and TRBJ1-1; D remains ambiguous. TRBV23-1 is assigned to the ORF class and has an uncertain function. Deletions cut 3 bases from V and 3 bases from J, with 5 bases between. The CDR3 extends over 12 amino acids. CDR3 coding DNA: TGCGCCAGCAGTCAGAGGGACACTGAAGCTTTCTTT. Translated, it gives CASSQRDTEAFF.

This clonotype has ten or more counts. The chain recombines TRBV7-6 with TRBJ2-3; no clear D. This CDR3 is built from 14 residues. The germline V gene encodes CDR1 SGHVS and CDR2 FNYEAQ. V was shortened by 0 bases and J by 11 bases, with 15 bases between the two germline ends. In nucleotides, the CDR3 is TGTGCCAGCAGCTTAGCTTTTTCCAAGTATGGGCAGTATTTT. Amino acids: CASSLAFSKYGQYF.

Points on this clonotype: Possible read error: a much larger clone is one base away. The chain joins TRBV7-9 to TRBJ1-2; weak D call: TRBD1 (5 bases). CDR1 is SEHNR, CDR2 FQNEAQ, per germline (reference sequence). V lost 3 bases and J 7 bases, leaving 15 bases between the germline ends. CDR3 size: 14 residues. The CDR3 protein is CASSFSWGASGYTF. Here the CDR3 DNA reads TGTGCCAGCAGCTTTTCATGGGGCGCGAGTGGCTACACCTTC.

This clonotype has at least ten counts. The chain joins TRBV10-3 to TRBJ1-2; maybe TRBD1 (5 bases). Germline V gives CDR1 ENHRY, CDR2 SYGVKD. CDR3 size: 13 residues. Trimming cost V 4 bases and J 6 bases, with 12 bases left between them. The CDR3: CAISGSPGHGYTF. CDR3 nucleotides: TGTGCCATCAGTGGATCCCCAGGGCATGGCTACACCTTC.

This clonotype appeared many times. In DNA form, the CDR3 reads TGTGCCAGCAGCTTCCAGAGCGGGGGGGCCGGCGGGGAGCTGTTTTTT. Translated, it gives CASSFQSGGAGGELFF. The chain carries TRBV7-3 and TRBJ2-2; 10 bases align to TRBD2. Losses at the gene ends were 3 bases for V and 7 bases for J; bases not matched to a gene: 8. The germline CDR1 and CDR2 sequences are SGHTA and FQGTGA. The CDR3 covers 16 residues. Combining the CDR3 with reference TRBV7-3 and TRBJ2-2 gives the whole variable domain GAGVSQTPSNKVTEKGKYVELRCDPISGHTALYWYRQSLGQGPEFLIYFQGTGAADDSGLPNDRFFAVRPEGSVSTLKIQRTERGDSAVYLCASSFQSGGAGGELFFGEGSRLTVL.

Many counts were recorded for this clonotype. The rearrangement joins TRBV5-1 to TRBJ2-1; 9 bases align to TRBD1. CDR3 length: 13 amino acids. Losses at the gene ends were 5 bases for V and 4 bases for J; bases not matched to a gene: 1. From germline, CDR1 is SGHRS and CDR2 YFSETQ. CDR3 protein: CASRDRGYNEQFF. The CDR3 DNA is TGCGCCAGCAGGGACAGGGGATACAATGAGCAGTTCTTC.

The table lists this clonotype with many counts. J is TRBJ1-2 and V is TRBV30; D possibly corresponds to TRBD1 (5 bases). CDR1 is GTSNPN, CDR2 SVGIG, per germline (reference sequence). V dropped 4 bases and J dropped 1 base, with 10 bases sitting between them. The CDR3 contains 13 residues. The CDR3 sequence is CAWTGQYNYGYTF. The CDR3, as DNA: TGTGCCTGGACAGGGCAGTATAACTATGGCTACACCTTC.

This clonotype has just a few counts. The chain combines TRBV4-1 with TRBJ1-5, with a possible D match to TRBD1 (5 bases). V lost 0 bases, J lost 5 bases, and 14 bases lay in between. This CDR3 is built from 16 residues. Germline lookup yields CDR1 MGHRA and CDR2 YSYEKL. CDR3 nucleotide sequence: TGCGCCAGCAGCCAAGATCCGGGCCAGGGCTATCAGCCCCAGCATTTT. Protein sequence: CASSQDPGQGYQPQHF.

The sample holds many counts of this clonotype. This chain joins TRBV12-3 or TRBV12-4 and TRBJ2-3; D remains unclear. This CDR3 region has 13 residues. Deletions cut 0 bases from V and 6 bases from J, with 7 bases between. CDR3: CASSLALRDTQYF. CDR3 in DNA: TGTGCCAGCAGTTTAGCGTTGCGTGATACGCAGTATTTT.

This clonotype was picked up many times. The chain recombines TRBV12-3 or TRBV12-4 with TRBJ2-2, with D tentatively TRBD2 (6 bases). The V gene lost 6 bases and the J gene lost 2 bases, with 13 bases spanning the gap. This CDR3 spans 15 amino acids. CDR3 DNA sequence: TGTGCCAGCAGACAGCAGGGAGGAAACACCGGGGAGCTGTTTTTT. Encoded protein: CASRQQGGNTGELFF.

The rearrangement uses TRBV7-9 and TRBJ2-5; weak D call: TRBD1 (6 bases). The CDR3 runs 15 residues. Trimming removed 1 base from V and 5 bases from J, with 14 bases in between. Germline V gene sequence: CDR1 SEHNR, CDR2 FQNEAQ (reference sequence). Here the CDR3 reads CASSLGQGSRETQYF. Here the CDR3 DNA reads TGTGCCAGCAGCTTAGGTCAGGGGTCTAGGGAGACCCAGTACTTC.

This clonotype was recorded many times. The V gene is TRBV5-1, the J gene TRBJ2-6; 10 bases agree with TRBD2. Germline V CDR1 and CDR2: SGHRS, YFSETQ. Losses at the gene ends were 4 bases for V and 8 bases for J; bases not matched to a gene: 3. The CDR3 has 14 amino acids. The CDR3 protein is CASSPSGGTNVLTF. The CDR3 DNA reads as TGCGCCAGCAGCCCTAGCGGGGGTACCAACGTCCTGACTTTC.

Many counts were recorded for this clonotype. The J gene is TRBJ1-1, the V gene TRBV6-6; D unresolved. Germline V gene sequence: CDR1 MNHNY, CDR2 SVGAGI (reference sequence). Trimming stripped 6 bases from V and 5 bases from J, with 7 bases between. The CDR3 contains 11 residues. The CDR3, as DNA: TGTGCCAGCAGCCGTCAAACTGAAGCTTTCTTT. It yields the protein CASSRQTEAFF.

Only a few counts were recorded for this clonotype. This may arise from a read error, as a much more abundant clone is one base away. V is TRBV7-9 and J is TRBJ2-1, with D hard to call. Looked up from germline, CDR1 is SEHNR and CDR2 is FQNEAQ (reference sequence). V gave up 5 bases and J gave up 10 bases, with 9 bases separating them. There are 11 residues in the CDR3. CDR3 amino acids: CASSVSYEQFF. The CDR3 nucleotides read TGTGCCAGCAGCGTATCCTACGAGCAGTTCTTC.

With regard to this clonotype: A much larger clone differs from this one at a single base, so this may be a read error. The V call is TRBV15, the J call TRBJ2-3, with D possibly TRBD2 on 5 matching bases. V was shortened by 8 bases and J by 4 bases, with 10 bases between the two germline ends. The CDR3 contains 12 residues. Germline loops: CDR1 LNHNV, CDR2 YYDKDF (reference sequence). CDR3 sequence: CATGMRADTQYF. The CDR3 bases are TGTGCCACCGGGATGAGGGCAGATACGCAGTATTTT.

This chain joins TRBV7-3 and TRBJ2-1; D unresolved. Germline V gene lookup returns CDR1 SGHTA and CDR2 FQGTGA. The germline V and J ends were trimmed by 7 bases and 3 bases, with 7 bases remaining between them. The CDR3 has 12 residues. CDR3 sequence (DNA): TGTGCCAGCAACCTAAACTACAATGAGCAGTTCTTC. Translation gives CASNLNYNEQFF. The whole variable domain, remainder taken from reference TRBV7-3 and TRBJ2-1, is GAGVSQTPSNKVTEKGKYVELRCDPISGHTALYWYRQSLGQGPEFLIYFQGTGAADDSGLPNDRFFAVRPEGSVSTLKIQRTERGDSAVYLCASNLNYNEQFFGPGTRLTVL.

This clonotype was recorded many times. The V and J genes are TRBV11-2 and TRBJ2-1; no firm D call. The CDR3 contains 14 residues. Germline CDR1 is SGHAT and CDR2 is FQNNGV. Trimming shortened V by 1 base and J by 6 bases, and 10 bases separated the two germline ends. The CDR3 sequence: CASSLVALVNEQFF. CDR3 coding DNA: TGTGCCAGCAGCTTAGTTGCATTGGTCAATGAGCAGTTCTTC.

About this clonotype: A clone one base away is much larger, so this may be a read error. This chain uses TRBV6-6 with TRBJ1-5; 9 nucleotides match TRBD1. Trimming removed 6 bases from V and 6 bases from J; junction bases left unmatched: 9. CDR1 is MNHNY, CDR2 SVGAGI, per germline (reference sequence). The CDR3 is 15 residues long. CDR3 sequence reads: CASRGRQGVFQPQHF. The CDR3 DNA follows: TGTGCCAGCAGGGGGAGACAGGGGGTCTTTCAGCCCCAGCATTTT.

This clonotype was seen many times. This rearrangement joins TRBV18 to TRBJ2-2; 7 bases are a match to TRBD1. V shed 4 bases and J 4 bases; nucleotides not matched to a gene: 12. Looked up from germline, CDR1 is KGHSH and CDR2 is LQKENI. The CDR3 covers 17 residues. CDR3 residues: CASSQRTGGAGTGELFF. The CDR3 DNA follows: TGTGCCAGCTCACAACGGACAGGAGGAGCTGGCACCGGGGAGCTGTTTTTT.

This clonotype was recorded at least ten times. This chain connects TRBV6-6 to TRBJ2-5; 8 bases map to TRBD2. The CDR3 extends over 16 amino acids. CDR1 is MNHNY and CDR2 is SVGAGI in the germline V gene (reference sequence). V lost 0 bases to trimming and J lost 4 bases; unmatched junction nucleotides: 7. DNA for the CDR3: TGTGCCAGCAGTTACTCGCGGGGGGCGGTAACAGAGACCCAGTACTTC. Translated: CASSYSRGAVTETQYF.

This clonotype was recorded at least ten times. The chain has TRBV7-6 and TRBJ1-1, with no clear D. This CDR3 region has 15 residues. Trimming removed 4 bases from V and 6 bases from J, with 18 bases in between. In germline, CDR1 is SGHVS, CDR2 FNYEAQ. The CDR3 spells CASSYGSSRRAEAFF. CDR3 nucleotide sequence: TGTGCCAGCAGCTACGGGTCCTCCCGGCGGGCTGAAGCTTTCTTT.